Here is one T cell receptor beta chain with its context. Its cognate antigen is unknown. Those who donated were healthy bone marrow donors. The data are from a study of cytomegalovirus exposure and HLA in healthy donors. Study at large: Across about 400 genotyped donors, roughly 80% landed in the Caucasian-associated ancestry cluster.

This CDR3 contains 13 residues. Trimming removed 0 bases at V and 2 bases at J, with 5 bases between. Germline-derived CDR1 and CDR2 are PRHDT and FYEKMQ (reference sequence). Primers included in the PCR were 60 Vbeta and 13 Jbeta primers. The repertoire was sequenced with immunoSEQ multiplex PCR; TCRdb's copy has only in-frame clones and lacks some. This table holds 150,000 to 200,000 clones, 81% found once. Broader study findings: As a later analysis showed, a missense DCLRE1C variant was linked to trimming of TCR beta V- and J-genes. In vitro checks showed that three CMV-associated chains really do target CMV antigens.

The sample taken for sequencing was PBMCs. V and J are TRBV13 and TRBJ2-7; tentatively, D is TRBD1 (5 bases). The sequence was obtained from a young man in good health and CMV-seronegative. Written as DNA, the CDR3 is TGTGCCAGCAGCTTAGGGGGGCCCTACGAGCAGTACTTC. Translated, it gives CASSLGGPYEQYF.